These 16 T cell receptor beta chains originate from one sample sequenced in a study of T cells in Graves' hyperthyroidism and ophthalmopathy (dated by TCRdb to the late 2010s). Libraries were made using multiplex PCR. Reads for this sample came from an Illumina HiSeq 2000. TCR beta CDR3 regions were amplified from RNA transcripts. The TCR CDR3 was subjected to a first round of RT-PCR using the HTBI primer set and the Qiagen OneStep RT-PCR kit. TCRdb itself trimmed the public reads at Q25 with fastp, ran MiXCR and retained productive beta chains. For every CDR3 protein sequence, its rows merge into one entry that carries the most common genes and DNA. The sample table contains some 210,000 distinct CDR3 sequences; only one count was recorded for 15% to 20% of them. Of the sample, 50% is held by the ten largest clones. The source material was blood. Receptors originate from a man in his fifties with Graves' hyperthyroidism.

This sequence joins TRBV30 and TRBJ2-1, with 11 bases lining up with TRBD2. The CDR3 has 21 amino acids. The germline gives CDR1 GTSNPN, CDR2 SVGIG (reference sequence). The V gene end was trimmed by 1 base and the J gene end by 5 bases; junction bases not matched to a gene: 22. CDR3 sequence reads: CAWSGGRTLGGVLAGDNEQFF. In nucleotides, the CDR3 is TGTGCCTGGAGTGGAGGTCGGACTTTGGGAGGGGTACTAGCGGGGGACAATGAGCAGTTCTTC.

This clonotype was found many times. This sequence joins TRBV9 and TRBJ2-7; a possible D gene is TRBD2 (6 bases). The ends were cut back, 0 bases at V and 4 bases at J, with 11 bases in the middle. The CDR3 sequence is 14 residues long. Germline values: CDR1 SGDLS, CDR2 YYNGEE. The CDR3 nucleotides are TGTGCCAGCAGCGTAGGCGACGGGAGTTACGAGCAGTACTTC. This translates into CASSVGDGSYEQYF.

Notes on this clonotype: This may be a read error, as it is one base from a much larger clone. The gene calls are TRBV6-9 and TRBJ1-2; D is undetermined. This CDR3 contains 14 residues. The germline gives CDR1 MNHGY, CDR2 SVAAGI. The CDR3 DNA follows: TGTGCCGGCAGTCACTCTCGAATGGGCTATGGCTACACCTTC. It encodes CAGSHSRMGYGYTF.

Only one count was recorded for this clonotype. The chain has TRBV19 and TRBJ2-4; 9 positions agree with TRBD2. CDR1 is LNHDA, CDR2 SQIVND, per germline (reference sequence). V lost 4 bases to trimming and J lost 6 bases; unmatched junction nucleotides: 7. CDR3 length: 15 amino acids. CDR3 sequence: CASSRLAVGGNIQYF. DNA for the CDR3: TGTGCCAGTAGTAGACTAGCGGTTGGGGGAAACATTCAGTACTTC.

In its sample, this clonotype was seen many times. V and J are TRBV18 and TRBJ2-1; no clear D gene. V lost 3 bases and J lost 8, with 11 bases in between. Germline assignment: CDR1 KGHSH and CDR2 LQKENI. This CDR3 is 13 amino acids long. Here the CDR3 DNA reads TGTGCCAGCTCACCCCAGGACCTACATGAGCAGTTCTTC. It is translated as CASSPQDLHEQFF. The whole variable domain, filled in from reference TRBV18 and TRBJ2-1, reads NAGVMQNPRHLVRRRGQEARLRCSPMKGHSHVYWYRQLPEEGLKFMVYLQKENIIDESGMPKERFSAEFPKEGPSILRIQQVVRGDSAAYFCASSPQDLHEQFFGPGTRLTVL.

The V gene is TRBV12-3 or TRBV12-4, the J gene TRBJ2-2; TRBD1 matches at 11 bases. V lost 3 bases and J lost 5; bases outside the gene matches: 2. The CDR3 is 15 amino acids. CDR3 sequence (DNA): TGTGCCAGCAGTTTGGACAGGGGGCGAACCGGGGAGCTGTTTTTT. As protein: CASSLDRGRTGELFF.

This clonotype has at least ten counts. The V and J genes are TRBV11-3 and TRBJ2-1; TRBD2 aligns across 12 bases. Germline assignment: CDR1 SGHNT and CDR2 YENEEA. CDR3 length equals 13 residues. With 6 bases clipped from V and 8 bases from J, the junction kept 2 bases outside the gene matches. The CDR3 reads CASRTSGSHEQFF. Written as DNA, the CDR3 is TGTGCCAGCAGGACTAGCGGGAGTCATGAGCAGTTCTTC.

This chain uses TRBV5-1 with TRBJ1-1, with 8 bases matching TRBD1. With V trimmed by 4 bases and J by 5 bases, 7 bases remained unmatched. Germline V gene data show CDR1 as SGHRS and CDR2 as YFSETQ. The CDR3 has 14 residues. The CDR3 reads CASSRTGIRTEAFF. In nucleotides, the CDR3 is TGCGCCAGCAGCCGGACAGGGATAAGAACTGAAGCTTTCTTT.

This clonotype has a count of ten or more. The J gene is TRBJ2-1, the V gene TRBV27; D unresolved. The CDR3 runs to 15 residues. Per the germline V gene, CDR1 is MNHEY and CDR2 is SMNVEV (reference sequence). Trimming stripped 6 bases from V and 3 bases from J, with 15 bases between. CDR3 region: CASSVGRVSYNEQFF. CDR3 DNA: TGTGCCAGCAGCGTCGGCCGAGTAAGCTACAATGAGCAGTTCTTC.

Notes on this clonotype: This may come from a read error, since a much larger clone is one base off. The chain recombines TRBV12-3 or TRBV12-4 with TRBJ2-2, with 9 bases fitting TRBD1. The CDR3 is 14 residues long. In nucleotides, the CDR3 is TGTGCCGGCAGTTCGACAGGGGGAGGCGGGGAGCTGTTTTTT. This encodes CAGSSTGGGGELFF.

This chain joins TRBV7-9 and TRBJ2-5; the D is unclear. Germline-derived CDR1 and CDR2 are SEHNR and FQNEAQ (reference sequence). CDR3 length: 15 amino acids. Trimming stripped 1 base from V and 1 base from J, with 10 bases between. The CDR3 DNA reads as TGTGCCAGCAGCTTAGTCGGTTCGCTCCAAGAGACCCAGTACTTC. It specifies CASSLVGSLQETQYF.

A few counts support this clonotype. The chain has TRBV4-1 and TRBJ2-1; 9 nucleotides align to TRBD1. The V and J ends lost 5 bases and 6 bases, in that order; junction bases with no gene match: 11. The germline V gene encodes CDR1 MGHRA and CDR2 YSYEKL. The CDR3 totals 16 residues. The CDR3 region has the DNA TGCGCCAGCAGCGAAGGGGTAGACAGGGGGGCCAATGAGCAGTTCTTC. Protein: CASSEGVDRGANEQFF.

Of note for this clonotype: This may be a read error, as it is one base from a much larger clone. V and J are TRBV27 and TRBJ1-2; 10 bases match TRBD1. CDR3 length: 13 amino acids. The trim removed 4 bases at V and 4 bases at J, leaving 0 bases unmatched. Per the germline V gene, CDR1 is MNHEY and CDR2 is SMNVEV (reference sequence). CDR3 residues: CASSWTGGYGYTF. The CDR3 DNA follows: TGTGCCAGCAGTTGGACAGGGGGCTATGGCTACACCTTC.

At least ten counts were recorded for this clonotype. The chain carries TRBV12-3 or TRBV12-4 and TRBJ1-1, with TRBD1 identical over 7 bases. The V gene end was trimmed by 6 bases and the J gene end by 0 bases; junction bases not matched to a gene: 7. The CDR3 runs to 15 residues. This chain's CDR3 is CASSLRQGLNTEAFF. CDR3 DNA: TGTGCCAGCAGCCTTCGACAGGGTCTGAACACTGAAGCTTTCTTT.

This clonotype was detected many times. The V gene is TRBV5-8, the J gene TRBJ1-2, with D maybe TRBD1 (5 bases). This CDR3 has 14 amino acids. CDR1 and CDR2 from the germline V gene are SGHTS and YDEGEE. V lost 0 bases and J 6 bases, leaving 12 bases between the germline ends. CDR3 in DNA: TGTGCCAGCAGCTTGGCCGGGGGGTTCCATGGCTACACCTTC. Protein sequence: CASSLAGGFHGYTF.

The V call is TRBV11-1, the J call TRBJ2-1; TRBD2 matches at 13 bases. The V gene's germline CDR1 is SGHAT and CDR2 FQDESV (reference sequence). Unmatched junction bases numbered 6, after V lost 3 bases and J lost 1 base. The CDR3 contains 18 residues. DNA of the CDR3: TGTGCCAGCAGCTTTCCGACTAGCGGGGGGTCATCCTACAATGAGCAGTTCTTC. Protein: CASSFPTSGGSSYNEQFF.